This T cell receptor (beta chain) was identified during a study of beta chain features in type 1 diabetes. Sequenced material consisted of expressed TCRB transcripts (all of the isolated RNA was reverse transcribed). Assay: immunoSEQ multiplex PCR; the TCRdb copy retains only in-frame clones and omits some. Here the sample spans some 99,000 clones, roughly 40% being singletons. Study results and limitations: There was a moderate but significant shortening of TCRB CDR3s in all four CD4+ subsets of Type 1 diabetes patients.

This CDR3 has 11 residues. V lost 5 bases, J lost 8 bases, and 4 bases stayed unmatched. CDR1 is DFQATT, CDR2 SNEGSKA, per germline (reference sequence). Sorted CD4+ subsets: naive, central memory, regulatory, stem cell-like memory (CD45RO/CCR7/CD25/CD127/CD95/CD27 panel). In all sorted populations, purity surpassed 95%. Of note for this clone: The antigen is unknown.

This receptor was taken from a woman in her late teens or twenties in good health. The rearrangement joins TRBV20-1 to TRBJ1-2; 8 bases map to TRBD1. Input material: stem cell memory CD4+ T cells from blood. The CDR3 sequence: CSAGQGQGYTF. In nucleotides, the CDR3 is TGCAGTGCTGGACAGGGCCAAGGCTACACCTTC.